What follows are 29 T cell receptor beta chains derived from one specimen sequenced in a study of shared clonotypes between healthy human individuals. Produced via immunoSEQ multiplex PCR; TCRdb's table is partial and in-frame only. Found here are 1,400,000 or so clones, around 98.5% of them singletons; the top ten hold about 0.4%. Sequenced sample: naive CD4+ T cells sorted from blood. Regarding subset: CD45RA+ positively selected. These receptor sequences come from a young man in good health.

A word on this clone: Distinct nucleotide sequences in the sample also encode this CDR3. The V gene is TRBV2, the J gene TRBJ2-1; 12 positions match TRBD2. V gave up 4 bases and J gave up 4 bases; unmatched junction bases: 2. CDR1 SNHLY and CDR2 FYNNEI come from the germline V gene. The CDR3 length is 15 residues. The CDR3 DNA sequence: TGTGCCAGCAGTGGACTAGCGGGAGTATACAATGAGCAGTTCTTC. Translating it yields CASSGLAGVYNEQFF.

V is TRBV11-2 and J is TRBJ2-1; 7 bases fit TRBD1. With V trimmed by 1 base and J by 4 bases, 13 bases remained unmatched. This CDR3 comprises 18 residues. From germline, CDR1 is SGHAT and CDR2 FQNNGV. The CDR3 loop is CASSLVGRPGQRYNEQFF. CDR3 DNA sequence: TGTGCCAGCAGCTTAGTAGGCCGACCGGGACAGAGATACAATGAGCAGTTCTTC.

For this clone: The junction differs from germline at one of its ends, possibly a read error. The chain combines TRBV7-7 with TRBJ2-1, with 8 bases that match TRBD2. Germline V CDR1 and CDR2: SSHAT, FNYEAQ (reference sequence). This CDR3 comprises 13 residues. DNA of the CDR3: TGTGCTAGCAGCTTAGCTTTAGCGGGACAGCAGTTCTTC. It encodes CASSLALAGQQFF.

The V and J genes are TRBV6-1 and TRBJ1-2; D is perhaps TRBD1 (5 bases). V was cut by 5 bases and J by 4 bases, with 8 bases left in between. Germline CDR1 MNHNS, CDR2 SASEGT. CDR3 length equals 12 residues. The CDR3 reads CASSRDRYGYTF. CDR3 nucleotide sequence: TGTGCCAGCAGTCGGGACCGCTATGGCTACACCTTC.

The V gene is TRBV6-5, the J gene TRBJ2-3; 12 bases line up with TRBD2. Germline loops: CDR1 MNHEY, CDR2 SVGAGI. This CDR3 is 15 amino acids long. Trimming cost V 6 bases and J 5 bases; bases outside gene matches: 6. The CDR3 is CASRPGLAGLDTQYF. The CDR3 DNA sequence: TGTGCCAGCAGGCCTGGACTAGCGGGATTAGATACGCAGTATTTT.

DNA for the CDR3: TGTGCCAGCAGCTTGCTTCCGAATTCAGATACGCAGTATTTT. Encoded protein: CASSLLPNSDTQYF. The rearrangement links TRBV11-3 to TRBJ2-3; no clear D. V was clipped by 3 bases and J by 4 bases, with 11 bases between them. From germline, CDR1 is SGHNT and CDR2 YENEEA. This CDR3 has 14 amino acids. Based on the CDR3 plus reference TRBV11-3 and TRBJ2-3, the full variable domain is EAGVVQSPRYKIIEKKQPVAFWCNPISGHNTLYWYLQNLGQGPELLIRYENEEAVDDSQLPKDRFSAERLKGVDSTLKIQPAELGDSAVYLCASSLLPNSDTQYFGPGTRLTVL.

V gene TRBV25-1 combines with J gene TRBJ2-2; D is perhaps TRBD1 (5 bases). The CDR3 consists of 14 residues. V was shortened by 3 bases and J by 1 base, with 6 bases between the two germline ends. CDR1 is MGHDK and CDR2 is SYGVNS in the germline V gene. CDR3 region: CASSEQGNTGELFF. CDR3 in DNA: TGTGCCAGCAGTGAGCAGGGGAACACCGGGGAGCTGTTTTTT. The full variable domain, completed using reference TRBV25-1 and TRBJ2-2, is EADIYQTPRYLVIGTGKKITLECSQTMGHDKMYWYQQDPGMELHLIHYSYGVNSTEKGDLSSESTVSRIRTEHFPLTLESARPSHTSQYLCASSEQGNTGELFFGEGSRLTVL.

This clone was recorded once. The chain links TRBV25-1 to TRBJ2-5, with TRBD2 as a possible D gene (7 bases). Per the germline V gene, CDR1 is MGHDK and CDR2 is SYGVNS. The V end lost 5 bases, the J end lost 5 bases, and 21 bases lay between the germline ends. This CDR3 region has 16 residues. CDR3 sequence (DNA): TGTGCCAGCAGTCTTCCAACAGGGAGGGCCATTGAGACCCAGTACTTC. This sequence encodes CASSLPTGRAIETQYF.

Turning to this clone: Distinct nucleotide sequences in the sample also encode this CDR3. CDR3 DNA sequence: TGTGCCAGCTCACCGGGGCGAAACACCGGGGAGCTGTTTTTT. Protein product: CASSPGRNTGELFF. V usage is TRBV18 and J usage is TRBJ2-2; D is perhaps TRBD1 (5 bases). Germline V gives CDR1 KGHSH, CDR2 LQKENI. V was cut by 3 bases and J by 2 bases, with 7 bases left in between. The CDR3 contains 14 residues.

In nucleotides, the CDR3 is TGTGCCAGCAGTTCCCTAGGACAGGCACGCACAGATACGCAGTATTTT. This gives the protein CASSSLGQARTDTQYF. The chain couples TRBV28 to TRBJ2-3, with 7 positions matching TRBD1. The CDR3 covers 16 residues. Germline V gene lookup returns CDR1 MDHEN and CDR2 SYDVKM. V dropped 4 bases and J dropped 1; count of bases not matched to a gene: 8.

The gene calls are TRBV5-1 and TRBJ2-1, with 8 positions matching TRBD2. V dropped 4 bases and J dropped 9; count of bases not matched to a gene: 15. Germline CDR1 is SGHRS and CDR2 is YFSETQ. The CDR3 totals 16 residues. In DNA form, the CDR3 reads TGCGCCAGCAGCGGGGTTACGACTAGCGCCGGTACTGAGCAGTTCTTC. Protein product: CASSGVTTSAGTEQFF.

This chain uses TRBV2 with TRBJ1-2; no reliable D call. From germline, CDR1 is SNHLY and CDR2 FYNNEI. Between the trimmed V and J ends, which lost 6 bases and 2 bases, there was a span of 7 bases. The CDR3 is 12 amino acids. The CDR3 DNA follows: TGTGCCAGCAGGGCACTAAACTATGGCTACACCTTC. Encoded protein: CASRALNYGYTF.

The chain recombines TRBV5-1 with TRBJ1-1; TRBD1 is a possible D gene (5 bases). CDR1 is SGHRS and CDR2 is YFSETQ in the germline V gene. Trimming shortened V by 4 bases and J by 3 bases, and 10 bases separated the two germline ends. The CDR3 is made up of 13 amino acids. For the CDR3, the DNA is TGCGCCAGCAGCCCAGTGGGGGACACTGAAGCTTTCTTT. Translating gives CASSPVGDTEAFF.

This chain connects TRBV2 to TRBJ2-7; TRBD2 aligns across 8 bases. This CDR3 contains 15 residues. In germline, CDR1 is SNHLY, CDR2 FYNNEI. Trimming cost V 4 bases and J 2 bases; bases outside gene matches: 7. DNA of the CDR3: TGTGCCAGCAGTGTTGAAAGCGGGGGACCCTACGAGCAGTACTTC. It yields the protein CASSVESGGPYEQYF.

This clone was picked up one time. This chain uses TRBV6-5 with TRBJ2-7; no firm D call. V was shortened by 6 bases and J by 1 base, with 13 bases between the two germline ends. The CDR3 runs 14 residues. The germline V gene encodes CDR1 MNHEY and CDR2 SVGAGI. The CDR3 is CASRPLLGSYEQYF. CDR3 nucleotide sequence: TGTGCCAGCAGGCCTCTTTTAGGATCCTACGAGCAGTACTTC.

On this clone itself: The sample holds other DNA sequences that translate to the same CDR3. The J gene is TRBJ2-7, the V gene TRBV15; TRBD2 might be the D (6 bases). V was pared by 0 bases and J by 3 bases, with 6 bases between. The CDR3 covers 13 residues. CDR1 is LNHNV, CDR2 YYDKDF, per germline (reference sequence). The CDR3, as DNA: TGTGCCACCAGCAGAGATAGCGGCTACGAGCAGTACTTC. It specifies CATSRDSGYEQYF.

This chain joins TRBV19 and TRBJ2-3; the D gene is possibly TRBD1 (5 bases). CDR3 length: 13 amino acids. Germline assignment: CDR1 LNHDA and CDR2 SQIVND (reference sequence). The germline V and J ends were trimmed by 3 bases and 4 bases, with 8 bases remaining between them. DNA for the CDR3: TGTGCCAGTAGTATTGACAGCCCAGATACGCAGTATTTT. It encodes CASSIDSPDTQYF.

The table lists this clone with a count of one. The chain is built from TRBV18 and TRBJ2-7; D not certain. CDR1 KGHSH and CDR2 LQKENI come from the germline V gene. CDR3 length equals 15 residues. The V end was cut by 2 bases, the J end by 0 bases, with 11 bases between. The CDR3, as DNA: TGTGCCAGCTCACCATTACCGACTGGCTCCTACGAGCAGTACTTC. Its translation: CASSPLPTGSYEQYF.

The table lists this clone with a few counts. The chain employs TRBV6-6 and TRBJ2-7; weak D call: TRBD2 (5 bases). CDR3 size: 15 residues. V was clipped by 0 bases and J by 3 bases, with 12 bases between them. Germline V gene data show CDR1 as MNHNY and CDR2 as SVGAGI (reference sequence). The CDR3 DNA reads as TGTGCCAGCAGTTACTCCGGCCAGGCGGGCTACGAGCAGTACTTC. This gives the protein CASSYSGQAGYEQYF.

V is TRBV28 and J is TRBJ1-5; D may be TRBD1 (5 bases). The CDR3 is 13 amino acids. Germline V gene sequence: CDR1 MDHEN, CDR2 SYDVKM. The CDR3 spells CSSRGFRNQPQHF. DNA of the CDR3: TGTTCTTCGCGGGGGTTTCGCAATCAGCCCCAGCATTTT.

This chain joins TRBV11-2 and TRBJ2-3; D perhaps matches TRBD2 (5 bases). Per germline, CDR1 SGHAT and CDR2 FQNNGV. V lost 1 base and J lost 7, with 9 bases in between. CDR3 length equals 13 residues. The CDR3 spells CASSLGWEYTQYF. CDR3 DNA: TGTGCCAGCAGCTTAGGGTGGGAGTATACGCAGTATTTT.

The chain employs TRBV4-3 and TRBJ2-3, with D perhaps matching TRBD2 (5 bases). The CDR3 runs 14 residues. Trimming cost V 3 bases and J 2 bases, with 9 bases left between them. Germline CDR1 is LGHNA and CDR2 is YSLEER. CDR3 sequence reads: CASSQSGYTDTQYF. CDR3 nucleotide sequence: TGCGCCAGCAGCCAGAGCGGTTACACAGATACGCAGTATTTT.

The chain combines TRBV5-1 with TRBJ1-1; maybe TRBD1 (5 bases). V lost 3 bases, J lost 1 base, and 16 bases lay in between. This CDR3 has 16 amino acids. Germline V gene lookup returns CDR1 SGHRS and CDR2 YFSETQ. As DNA, the CDR3 is TGCGCCAGCAGCTCGGGGGGTAACCTTCGGAACACTGAAGCTTTCTTT. This sequence encodes CASSSGGNLRNTEAFF.

The genes are TRBV11-2 and TRBJ2-2; D may be TRBD1 (5 bases). V shed 7 bases and J shed 6 bases, with 18 bases lying between them. The CDR3 length is 15 residues. CDR1 is SGHAT and CDR2 is FQNNGV in the germline V gene. The CDR3 sequence is CASIKLQGIAGELFF. CDR3 bases: TGTGCCAGCATCAAGCTCCAGGGAATCGCCGGGGAGCTGTTTTTT.

The V and J genes are TRBV9 and TRBJ2-2; D may match TRBD1 or TRBD2 (6 bases each). Per the germline V gene, CDR1 is SGDLS and CDR2 is YYNGEE. CDR3 length equals 18 residues. Trimming shortened V by 0 bases and J by 3 bases, and 18 bases separated the two germline ends. CDR3 in amino acids: CASSVDGGRHTHTGELFF. The CDR3 bases are TGTGCCAGCAGCGTAGATGGGGGGCGCCATACGCACACCGGGGAGCTGTTTTTT.

V and J are TRBV6-5 and TRBJ2-7; weak D call: TRBD1 (6 bases). Between the trimmed V and J ends, which lost 7 bases and 6 bases, there was a span of 19 bases. Germline V lookup: CDR1 MNHEY, CDR2 SVGAGI. The CDR3 length is 14 residues. This CDR3 reads CASTKGGSVGEQYF. The CDR3, as DNA: TGTGCCAGCACCAAAGGGGGATCGGTCGGCGAGCAGTACTTC.

V usage is TRBV2 and J usage is TRBJ1-3; D gene uncertain. Germline V gene sequence: CDR1 SNHLY, CDR2 FYNNEI. V lost 2 bases and J lost 1, with 6 bases in between. This CDR3 is built from 14 residues. The CDR3 loop reads CASSERRSGNTIYF. CDR3 DNA sequence: TGTGCCAGCAGTGAAAGGAGGTCTGGAAACACCATATATTTT. The whole variable domain, filled in from reference TRBV2 and TRBJ1-3, reads EPEVTQTPSHQVTQMGQEVILRCVPISNHLYFYWYRQILGQKVEFLVSFYNNEISEKSEIFDDQFSVERPDGSNFTLKIRSTKLEDSAMYFCASSERRSGNTIYFGEGSWLTVV.

The rearrangement uses TRBV5-4 and TRBJ2-2; D not certain. The CDR3 has 12 residues. Deletions cut 4 bases from V and 3 bases from J, with 4 bases between. CDR1 is SGHNT, CDR2 YYREEE, per germline (reference sequence). The CDR3 sequence: CASSRDTGELFF. Written as DNA, the CDR3 is TGTGCCAGCAGCCGGGACACCGGGGAGCTGTTTTTT.

The genes are TRBV5-6 and TRBJ2-6, with D perhaps TRBD2 (5 bases). Germline V gene lookup returns CDR1 SGHDT and CDR2 YYEEEE. The CDR3 is made up of 16 amino acids. The V and J ends lost 4 bases and 0 bases respectively, with 11 bases between them. Here the CDR3 reads CASSRRTFSGANVLTF. As DNA, the CDR3 is TGTGCCAGCAGCCGTAGGACTTTCTCTGGGGCCAACGTCCTGACTTTC. Full variable domain (missing parts from reference TRBV5-6 and TRBJ2-6): DAGVTQSPTHLIKTRGQQVTLRCSPKSGHDTVSWYQQALGQGPQFIFQYYEEEERQRGNFPDRFSGHQFPNYSSELNVNALLLGDSALYLCASSRRTFSGANVLTFGAGSRLTVL.